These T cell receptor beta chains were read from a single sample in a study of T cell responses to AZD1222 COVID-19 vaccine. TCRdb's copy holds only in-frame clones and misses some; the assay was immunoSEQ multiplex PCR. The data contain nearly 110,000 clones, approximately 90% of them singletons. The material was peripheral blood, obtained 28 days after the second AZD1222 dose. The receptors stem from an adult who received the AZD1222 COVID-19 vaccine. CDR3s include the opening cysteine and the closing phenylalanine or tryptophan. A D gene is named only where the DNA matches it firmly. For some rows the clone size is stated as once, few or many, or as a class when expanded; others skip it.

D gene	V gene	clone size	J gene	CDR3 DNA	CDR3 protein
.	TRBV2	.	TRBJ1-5	TGTGCCAGCATGCGTACGGGGGCTAGCAATCAGCCCCAGCATTTT	CASMRTGASNQPQHF
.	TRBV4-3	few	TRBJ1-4	TGCGCCAGCAGCCATAATGGGGGAGGAGGTGAAAAACTGTTTTTT	CASSHNGGGGEKLFF
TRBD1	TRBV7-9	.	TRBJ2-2	TGTGCCAGCAGCCTCGGACAGGGGAGGGCCGGGGAGCTGTTTTTT	CASSLGQGRAGELFF
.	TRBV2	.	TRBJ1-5	TGTGCCAGCAGACAGGAGGGAGGTCAGCCCCAGCATTTT	CASRQEGGQPQHF
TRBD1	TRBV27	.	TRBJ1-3	TGTGCCAGCAGTCCCGTTTTGACAGGGGGCAGAAACACCATATATTTT	CASSPVLTGGRNTIYF
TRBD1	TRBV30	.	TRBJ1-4	TGTGCCTGGAGTGATGGACAGGCAATTAATGAAAAACTGTTTTTT	CAWSDGQAINEKLFF
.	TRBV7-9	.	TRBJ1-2	TGTGCCAGCAGCCTGAACAGGGAAGTAAGCTACACCTTC	CASSLNREVSYTF
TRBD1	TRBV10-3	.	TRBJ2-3	TGTGCCATCAGGGAGGACAGGGGAGCTAGCACAGATACGCAGTATTTT	CAIREDRGASTDTQYF
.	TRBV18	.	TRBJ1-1	TGTGCCAGCTCACCGGAGATGAACACTGAAGCTTTCTTT	CASSPEMNTEAFF
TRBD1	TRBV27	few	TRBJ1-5	TGTGCCAGCAGGCTGACAGGGGCGAGCAATCAGCCCCAGCATTTT	CASRLTGASNQPQHF
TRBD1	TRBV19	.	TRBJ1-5	TGTGCCAGTAGTTCGAGAGGTCGGACAGGGATCAATCAGCCCCAGCATTTT	CASSSRGRTGINQPQHF
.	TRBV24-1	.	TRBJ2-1	TGTGCCACCAGTGATAGGCAGGGAGAAAACAATGAGCAGTTCTTC	CATSDRQGENNEQFF
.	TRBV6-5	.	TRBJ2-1	TGTGCCAGCACTGCCAGCTCCTACAATGAGCAGTTCTTC	CASTASSYNEQFF
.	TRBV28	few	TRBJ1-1	TGTGCCAGCAGTCTCCCTGTCCGCAGTGATGGATGGTGGAACACTGAAGCTTTCTTT	CASSLPVRSDGWWNTEAFF
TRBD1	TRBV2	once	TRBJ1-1	TGTGCCAGCGCTACGGACAGGTATATGAACACTGAAGCTTTCTTT	CASATDRYMNTEAFF
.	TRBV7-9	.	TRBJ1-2	TGTGCCAGCAGCCCGTGGGGGGCTAATGGCTACACCTTC	CASSPWGANGYTF
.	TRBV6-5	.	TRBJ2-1	TGTGCCAGCAGTTACGAGGAGCCCGGATACAATGAGCAGTTCTTC	CASSYEEPGYNEQFF
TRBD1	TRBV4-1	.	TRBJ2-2	TGCGCCAGCAGCCAAGACCCACGACAGGGGCTGTTTTTT	CASSQDPRQGLFF
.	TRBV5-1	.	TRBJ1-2	TGCGCCAGCAGCCCCGAGGACGGCTATGGCTACACCTTC	CASSPEDGYGYTF
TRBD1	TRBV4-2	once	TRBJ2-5	TGTGCCAGCAGCCCCGTCCCGGGACAGGGCCGGGAGACCCAGTACTTC	CASSPVPGQGRETQYF
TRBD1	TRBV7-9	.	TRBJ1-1	TGTGCCAGCAGCTTCGCAGGGGGCGCCTATATGTACACTGAAGCTTTCTTT	CASSFAGGAYMYTEAFF
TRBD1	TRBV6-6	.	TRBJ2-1	TGTGCCAGCAGTTACTCCACAGGGGGTCTGCGCGTTGAGCAGTTCTTC	CASSYSTGGLRVEQFF
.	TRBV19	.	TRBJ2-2	TGTGCCAGTAGTATAGGAGGGACCGGGGAGCTGTTTTTT	CASSIGGTGELFF
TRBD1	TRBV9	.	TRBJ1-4	TGTGCCAGCAGCGTAGAGTCGGCAGGGGGGCGTGAAAAACTGTTTTTT	CASSVESAGGREKLFF
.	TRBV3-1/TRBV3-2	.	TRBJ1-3	TGTGCCAGCAGCCCTAGGATCTCCCCTGGAAACACCATATATTTT	CASSPRISPGNTIYF
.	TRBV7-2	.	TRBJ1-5	TGTGCCAGCAGCGGCCAGGCCAATCAGCCCCAGCATTTT	CASSGQANQPQHF
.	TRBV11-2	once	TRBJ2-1	TGTGCCAGCAGCCTAGCTTACAATGAGCAGTTCTTC	CASSLAYNEQFF
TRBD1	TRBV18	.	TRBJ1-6	TGTGCCAGCTCACCAGGGACAGGGGGGATACATTCACCCCTCCACTTT	CASSPGTGGIHSPLHF
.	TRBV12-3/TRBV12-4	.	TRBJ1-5	TGTGCCAGCAGTCCCAGGAATATCAGGTCCCAGCATTTT	CASSPRNIRSQHF
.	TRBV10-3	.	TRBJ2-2	TGTGCCATCCGCGGCGGGGCGAACACCGGGGAGCTGTTTTTT	CAIRGGANTGELFF
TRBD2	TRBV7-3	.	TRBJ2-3	TGTGCCAGCAGCTTAATGACTAGCAGAGATACGCAGTATTTT	CASSLMTSRDTQYF
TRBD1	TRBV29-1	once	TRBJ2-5	TGCAGCGTTGAAGTTTTGGGACAGGGGGAGACCCAGTACTTC	CSVEVLGQGETQYF
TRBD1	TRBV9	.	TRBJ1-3	TGTGCCAGCAGCGGGACAGGGATCTCTGGAAACACCATATATTTT	CASSGTGISGNTIYF
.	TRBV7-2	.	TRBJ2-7	TGTGCCAGCAGCCCAGAACCTACAGGGCCCCTTTCCTACTACGAGCAGTACTTC	CASSPEPTGPLSYYEQYF
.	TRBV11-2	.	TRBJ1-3	TGTGCCAGCAGCACCCTCAAGCAGGGTCCCAGAGGTGGAAACACCATATATTTT	CASSTLKQGPRGGNTIYF
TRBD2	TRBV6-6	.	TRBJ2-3	TGTGCCAGCAGTCATCAGATTGGGACTAGCGGGGGCACAGATACGCAGTATTTT	CASSHQIGTSGGTDTQYF
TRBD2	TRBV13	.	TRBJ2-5	TGTGCCAGCAGCACCCCGGGGGGGGGAGAGACCCAGTACTTC	CASSTPGGGETQYF
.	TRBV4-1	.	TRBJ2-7	TGCGCCAGCAGCCAATCCGGGCTCAACGAGCAGTACTTC	CASSQSGLNEQYF
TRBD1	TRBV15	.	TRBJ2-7	TGTGCCACCAGCAGAGATCTACAGGGGGTAACCTACGAGCAGTACTTC	CATSRDLQGVTYEQYF
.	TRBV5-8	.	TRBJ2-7	TGTGCCAGCAGCTTGTGGGGCGGGAAGAGCTCCTACGAGCAGTACTTC	CASSLWGGKSSYEQYF
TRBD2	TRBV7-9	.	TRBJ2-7	TGTGCCAGCAGCTCTCACACCGGGACTAGCAAGTACGAGCAGTACTTC	CASSSHTGTSKYEQYF
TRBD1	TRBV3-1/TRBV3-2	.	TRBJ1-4	TGTGCCAGCAGTCCACACTGGGGACAGGGTTTAGTTCGGTATGAAAAACTGTTTTTT	CASSPHWGQGLVRYEKLFF
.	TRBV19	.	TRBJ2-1	TGTGCCAGTAGTGACCGGGGAAAAACATACTACAATGAGCAGTTCTTC	CASSDRGKTYYNEQFF
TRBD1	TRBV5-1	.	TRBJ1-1	TGCGCCAGCAGCACAGGGACAGCGAACACTGAAGCTTTCTTT	CASSTGTANTEAFF
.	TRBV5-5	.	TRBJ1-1	TGTGCCAGCAGCTTGGACAGGAGGAGGACTGAAGCTTTCTTT	CASSLDRRRTEAFF
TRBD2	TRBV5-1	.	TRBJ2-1	TGCGCCAGCAGCTTGGAACTAGCGGGGGTGAATGAGCAGTTCTTC	CASSLELAGVNEQFF
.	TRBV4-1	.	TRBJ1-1	TGCGCCAGCAGCCTTCTAGGGGGGGTGAACACTGAAGCTTTCTTT	CASSLLGGVNTEAFF
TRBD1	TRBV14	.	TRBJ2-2	TGTGCCAGCACCGACTCCGGGACAGGGGGTGCTACCGGGGAGCTGTTTTTT	CASTDSGTGGATGELFF
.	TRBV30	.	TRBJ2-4	TGTGCCTGGACCGGGGCGTCCCTAGCCAAAAACATTCAGTACTTC	CAWTGASLAKNIQYF
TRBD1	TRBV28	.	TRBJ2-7	TGTGCCAGCAGTTCGGGACAGTCCTACGAGCAGTACTTC	CASSSGQSYEQYF
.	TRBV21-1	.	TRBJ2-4	TGTGCCAGCACGACATCGGACAGAGCCAAAAACATTCAGTACTTC	CASTTSDRAKNIQYF
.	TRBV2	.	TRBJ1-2	TGTGCCAGCAGTGAATCGGCGGGGGCAGATGGCTACACCTTC	CASSESAGADGYTF
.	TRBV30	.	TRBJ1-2	TGTGCCTGGAGTGTTGGTCACACTAACTATGGCTACACCTTC	CAWSVGHTNYGYTF